This T cell receptor (beta chain) was documented in a study of cytomegalovirus exposure and HLA in healthy donors. Study observations and caveats: Sequencing depth roughly uniform across donors was assumed in presence/absence analyses. Sequencing likely produced, as an artifact, a cluster of highly shared sequence variants. A later analysis found most CMV-associated TCR beta chains apparently HLA-restricted.

Concerning this clone: What it recognizes is unknown.

V was clipped by 5 bases and J by 4 bases; unmatched bases: 11. The CDR3 extends over 16 amino acids. Per germline, CDR1 MNHEY and CDR2 SMNVEV (reference sequence). The study ran its PCR with 60 Vbeta and 13 Jbeta primers. Sequencing used immunoSEQ multiplex PCR; TCRdb keeps in-frame clones, though not all of them. The sample has about 82,000 clones, around 77% seen once. The chain is built from TRBV27 and TRBJ1-1, with TRBD1 matching over 9 bases. The receptor was isolated from a man aged 50-59 years in good health and CMV-seronegative. Source material: PBMCs. The CDR3 is CASSRYRDRVGTEAFF. CDR3 bases: TGTGCCAGCAGTCGTTACCGGGACAGGGTTGGCACTGAAGCTTTCTTT.